Here is one TCR beta chain with its context. Its antigen is as yet unknown. Attachment of unique molecular identifiers to individual cDNA molecules was performed. TCRdb passed the 5' RACE reads through MiXCR, listing each CDR3 protein once. The repertoire holds nearly 60,000 distinct CDR3 sequences, with 9.5% to 15% as singletons. The data stem from a study of early T cells in non-severe SARS-CoV-2 infection. Study-level background: Bulk RNA isolated from unsorted whole blood underwent sequencing; chains were not paired. General observations from the study: Using VDJdb, the matching emphasized anti-spike CD8 responses while missing private and CD4 specificities.

The CDR3 loop spans 14 amino acids. Trimming cost V 7 bases and J 3 bases; bases outside gene matches: 9. The V gene's germline CDR1 is LNHDA and CDR2 SQIVND (reference sequence). This chain uses TRBV19 with TRBJ2-7; 7 nucleotides align to TRBD2. Material: whole blood. The sequence came from an adult who was a healthcare worker with PCR-confirmed SARS-CoV-2 infection or an uninfected control (not recorded which). In nucleotides, the CDR3 is TGTGCCAGTACACCTTCCTCGGGGGGCTACGAGCAGTACTTC. It translates to CASTPSSGGYEQYF.